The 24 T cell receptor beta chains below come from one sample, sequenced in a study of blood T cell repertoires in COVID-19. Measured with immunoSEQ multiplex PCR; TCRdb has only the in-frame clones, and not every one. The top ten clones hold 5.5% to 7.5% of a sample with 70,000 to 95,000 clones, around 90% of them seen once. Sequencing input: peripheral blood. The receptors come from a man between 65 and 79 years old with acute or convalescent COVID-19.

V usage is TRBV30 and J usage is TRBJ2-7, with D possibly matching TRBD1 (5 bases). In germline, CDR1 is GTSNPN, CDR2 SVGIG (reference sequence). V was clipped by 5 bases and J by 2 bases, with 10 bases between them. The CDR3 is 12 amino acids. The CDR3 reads CAWDTGAYEQYF. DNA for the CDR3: TGTGCCTGGGATACAGGAGCCTACGAGCAGTACTTC.

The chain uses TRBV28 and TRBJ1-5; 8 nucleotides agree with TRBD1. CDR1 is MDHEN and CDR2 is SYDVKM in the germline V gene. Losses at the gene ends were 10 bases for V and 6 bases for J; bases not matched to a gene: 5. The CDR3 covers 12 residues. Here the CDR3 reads CATHRGSQPQHF. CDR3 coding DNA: TGTGCCACCCACAGGGGGAGTCAGCCCCAGCATTTT. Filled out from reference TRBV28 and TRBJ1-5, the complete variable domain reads DVKVTQSSRYLVKRTGEKVFLECVQDMDHENMFWYRQDPGLGLRLIYFSYDVKMKEKGDIPEGYSVSREKKERFSLILESASTNQTSMYLCATHRGSQPQHFGDGTRLSIL.

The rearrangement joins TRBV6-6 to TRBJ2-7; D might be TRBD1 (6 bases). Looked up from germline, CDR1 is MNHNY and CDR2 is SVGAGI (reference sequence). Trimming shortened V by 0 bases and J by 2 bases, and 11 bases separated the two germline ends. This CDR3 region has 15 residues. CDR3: CASSYSDRGPYEQYF. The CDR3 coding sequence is TGTGCCAGCAGTTACTCGGACAGAGGCCCCTACGAGCAGTACTTC.

The CDR3 spells CASSEIPSLQPQHF. The CDR3 DNA follows: TGTGCCAGCAGTGAAATCCCTTCCCTACAGCCCCAGCATTTT. This sequence joins TRBV6-1 and TRBJ1-5, with unresolved D. Trimming removed 2 bases from V and 7 bases from J, with 12 bases in between. The CDR3 runs 14 residues. CDR1 and CDR2 from the germline V gene are MNHNS and SASEGT.

CDR3 amino acids: CASSSDRVSGYTF. The DNA for the CDR3 is TGTGCCAGCAGCAGCGACAGGGTCTCTGGCTACACCTTC. The V and J genes are TRBV6-5 and TRBJ1-2, with 7 nucleotides matching TRBD1. V lost 6 bases, J lost 7 bases, and 8 bases stayed unmatched. Per the germline V gene, CDR1 is MNHEY and CDR2 is SVGAGI. The CDR3 sequence is 13 residues long.

The chain's CDR3 is CARSLWDRASMNTEAFF. The CDR3 DNA reads as TGTGCCAGAAGCTTATGGGACAGGGCCTCCATGAACACTGAAGCTTTCTTT. The chain has TRBV7-5 and TRBJ1-1; the table's D call, TRBD1, was not checked against the DNA. TRBV7-5 is a known pseudogene. There are 17 residues in the CDR3.

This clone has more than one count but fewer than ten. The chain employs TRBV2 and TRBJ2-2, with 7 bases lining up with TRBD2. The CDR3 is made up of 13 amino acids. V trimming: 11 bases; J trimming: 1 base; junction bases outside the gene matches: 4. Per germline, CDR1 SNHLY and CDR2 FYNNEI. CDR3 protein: CAAQRENTGELFF. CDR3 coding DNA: TGTGCCGCCCAGCGGGAGAACACCGGGGAGCTGTTTTTT.

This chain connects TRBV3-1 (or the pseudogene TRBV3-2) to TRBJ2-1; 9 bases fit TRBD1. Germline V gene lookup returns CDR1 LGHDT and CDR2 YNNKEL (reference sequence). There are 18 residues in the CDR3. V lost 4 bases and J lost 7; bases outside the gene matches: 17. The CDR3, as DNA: TGTGCCAGCAGCCGACACCCGCCCGGGACAGGGAGCGCAAATGAGCAGTTCTTC. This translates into CASSRHPPGTGSANEQFF.

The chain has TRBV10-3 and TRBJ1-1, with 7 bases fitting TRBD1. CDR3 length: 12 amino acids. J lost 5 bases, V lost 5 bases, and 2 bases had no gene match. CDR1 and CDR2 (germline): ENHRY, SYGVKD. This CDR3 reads CAISTGETEAFF. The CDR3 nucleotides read TGTGCCATCAGTACAGGGGAGACTGAAGCTTTCTTT.

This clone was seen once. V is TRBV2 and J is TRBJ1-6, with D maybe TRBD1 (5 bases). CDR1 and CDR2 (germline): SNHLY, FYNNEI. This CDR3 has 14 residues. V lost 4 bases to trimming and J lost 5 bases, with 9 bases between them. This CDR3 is CASSGDLNNSPLHF. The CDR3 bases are TGTGCCAGCAGTGGGGACTTGAATAATTCACCCCTCCACTTT.

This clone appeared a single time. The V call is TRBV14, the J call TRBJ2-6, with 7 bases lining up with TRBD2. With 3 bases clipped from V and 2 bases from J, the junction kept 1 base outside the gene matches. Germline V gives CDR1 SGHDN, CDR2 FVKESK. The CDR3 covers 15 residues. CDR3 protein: CASSQGGTGANVLTF. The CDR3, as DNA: TGTGCCAGCAGCCAGGGAGGGACTGGGGCCAACGTCCTGACTTTC.

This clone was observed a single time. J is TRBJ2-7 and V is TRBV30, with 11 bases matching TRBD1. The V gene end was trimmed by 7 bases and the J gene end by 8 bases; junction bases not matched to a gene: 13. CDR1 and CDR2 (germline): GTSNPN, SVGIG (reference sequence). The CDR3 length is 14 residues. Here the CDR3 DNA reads TGTGCCTATGGAGTCCGGGACAGGGGGAACCAGCAGTACTTC. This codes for CAYGVRDRGNQQYF.

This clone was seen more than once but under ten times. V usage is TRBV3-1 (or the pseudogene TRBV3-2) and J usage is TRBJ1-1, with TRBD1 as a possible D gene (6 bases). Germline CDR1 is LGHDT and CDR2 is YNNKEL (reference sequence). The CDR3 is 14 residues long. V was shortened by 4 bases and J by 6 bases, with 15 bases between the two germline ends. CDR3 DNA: TGTGCCAGCAGCCTAAAGACAGGTTTGGCTGAAGCTTTCTTT. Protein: CASSLKTGLAEAFF.

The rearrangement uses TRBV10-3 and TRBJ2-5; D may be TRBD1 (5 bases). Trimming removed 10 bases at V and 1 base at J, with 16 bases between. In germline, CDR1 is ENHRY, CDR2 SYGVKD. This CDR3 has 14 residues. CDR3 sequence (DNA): TGTGCCAGCAAGCAGACAGCTTCCCAAGAGACCCAGTACTTC. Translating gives CASKQTASQETQYF.

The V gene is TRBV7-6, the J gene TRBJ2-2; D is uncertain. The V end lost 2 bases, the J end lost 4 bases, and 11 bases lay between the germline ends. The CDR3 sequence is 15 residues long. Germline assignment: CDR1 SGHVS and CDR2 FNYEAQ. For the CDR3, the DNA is TGTGCCAGCAGCTTATGGGCGACCGGCACCGGGGAGCTGTTTTTT. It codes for CASSLWATGTGELFF.

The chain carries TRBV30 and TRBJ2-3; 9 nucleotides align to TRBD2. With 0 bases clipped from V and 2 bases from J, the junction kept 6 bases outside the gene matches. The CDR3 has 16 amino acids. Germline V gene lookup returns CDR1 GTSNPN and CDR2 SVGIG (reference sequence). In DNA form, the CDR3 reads TGTGCCTGGAGTGTACTAGCTAGCGGGGTCACAGATACGCAGTATTTT. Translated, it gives CAWSVLASGVTDTQYF.

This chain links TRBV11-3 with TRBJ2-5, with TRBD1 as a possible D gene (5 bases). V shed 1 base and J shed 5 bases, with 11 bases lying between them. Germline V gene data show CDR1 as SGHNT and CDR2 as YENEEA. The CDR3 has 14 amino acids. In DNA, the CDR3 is TGTGCCAGCAGCTTAGGAGGTCAGGGTGAGACCCAGTACTTC. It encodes CASSLGGQGETQYF.

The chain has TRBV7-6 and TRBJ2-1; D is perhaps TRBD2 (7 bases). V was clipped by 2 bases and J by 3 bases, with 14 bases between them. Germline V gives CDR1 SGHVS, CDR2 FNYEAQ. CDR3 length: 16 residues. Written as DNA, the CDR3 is TGTGCCAGCAGCTTATTAACGGGGGGCGACTACAATGAGCAGTTCTTC. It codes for CASSLLTGGDYNEQFF.

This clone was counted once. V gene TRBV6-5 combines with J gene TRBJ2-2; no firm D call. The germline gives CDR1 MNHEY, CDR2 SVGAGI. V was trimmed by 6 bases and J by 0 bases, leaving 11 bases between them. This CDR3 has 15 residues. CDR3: CASSRYNPNTGELFF. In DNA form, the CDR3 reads TGTGCCAGCAGCCGCTATAACCCGAACACCGGGGAGCTGTTTTTT.

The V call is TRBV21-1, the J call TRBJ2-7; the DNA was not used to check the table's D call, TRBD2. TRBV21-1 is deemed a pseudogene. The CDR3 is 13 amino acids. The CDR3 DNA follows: TGTGCCAGCCAACCCGGCGGTGCCTACGAGCAGTACTTC. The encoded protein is CASQPGGAYEQYF.

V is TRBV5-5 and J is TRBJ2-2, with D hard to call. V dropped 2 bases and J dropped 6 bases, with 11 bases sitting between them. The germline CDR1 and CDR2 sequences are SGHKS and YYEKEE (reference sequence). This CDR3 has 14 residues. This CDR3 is CASSLNSDPGELFF. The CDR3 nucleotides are TGTGCCAGCAGCTTAAACAGTGATCCCGGGGAGCTGTTTTTT.

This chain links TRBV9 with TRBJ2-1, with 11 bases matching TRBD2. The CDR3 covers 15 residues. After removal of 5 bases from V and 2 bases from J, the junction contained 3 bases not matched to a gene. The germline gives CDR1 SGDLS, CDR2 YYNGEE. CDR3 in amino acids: CASSSGGVTYNEQFF. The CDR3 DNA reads TGTGCCAGCAGTAGCGGGGGGGTCACCTACAATGAGCAGTTCTTC. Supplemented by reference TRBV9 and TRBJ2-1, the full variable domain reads DSGVTQTPKHLITATGQRVTLRCSPRSGDLSVYWYQQSLDQGLQFLIQYYNGEERAKGNILERFSAQQFPDLHSELNLSSLELGDSALYFCASSSGGVTYNEQFFGPGTRLTVL.

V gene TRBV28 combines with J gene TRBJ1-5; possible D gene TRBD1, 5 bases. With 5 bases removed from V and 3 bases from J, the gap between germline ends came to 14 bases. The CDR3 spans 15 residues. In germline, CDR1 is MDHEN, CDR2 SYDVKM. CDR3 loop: CASSPSQGINQPQHF. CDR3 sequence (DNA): TGTGCCAGCAGTCCAAGTCAGGGAATCAATCAGCCCCAGCATTTT.

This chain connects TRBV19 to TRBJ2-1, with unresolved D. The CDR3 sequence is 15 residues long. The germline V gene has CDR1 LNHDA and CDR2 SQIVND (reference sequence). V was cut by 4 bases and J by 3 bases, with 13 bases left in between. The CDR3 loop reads CASSTDMKIYNEQFF. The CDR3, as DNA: TGTGCCAGTAGTACCGACATGAAAATCTACAATGAGCAGTTCTTC.